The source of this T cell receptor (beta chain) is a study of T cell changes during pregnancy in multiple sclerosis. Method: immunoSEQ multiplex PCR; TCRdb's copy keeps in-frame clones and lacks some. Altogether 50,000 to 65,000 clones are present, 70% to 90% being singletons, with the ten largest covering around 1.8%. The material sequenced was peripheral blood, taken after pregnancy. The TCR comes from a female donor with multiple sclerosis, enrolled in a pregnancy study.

This CDR3 is CARRDRNYGYTF. The CDR3 bases are TGTGCCCGACGGGACAGGAACTATGGCTACACCTTC. The chain couples TRBV2 to TRBJ1-2; 8 bases match TRBD1. The CDR3 consists of 12 residues. The V and J ends lost 11 bases and 2 bases, in that order; junction bases with no gene match: 4. Per the germline V gene, CDR1 is SNHLY and CDR2 is FYNNEI.